The entry that follows covers one T cell receptor beta chain sequence. This specimen belongs to a study of blood T cell repertoires in COVID-19. Looking at the study overall: The samples span acute and convalescent COVID-19 from the United States, Italy and Spain. T cells, B-cell-depleted T cells, or PBMCs supplied cDNA or gDNA.

The repertoire was sequenced with immunoSEQ multiplex PCR; TCRdb's copy has only in-frame clones and lacks some. The sample records some 300,000 clones, about nine tenths being singletons. Cohort 3 donors were reported recovered after two negative PCRs, clearance, or symptom resolution. Sequences were obtained from PBMCs or T cells enriched from blood (not recorded which). This sequence was found in a woman aged 40-49 years who had recovered from COVID-19.

CDR3 in amino acids: CASSPTGGQTREQYF. The CDR3 DNA follows: TGTGCCAGCAGCCCAACCGGCGGGCAGACAAGGGAGCAGTACTTC. This chain uses TRBV7-9 with TRBJ2-7; a weak D match, TRBD2 (5 bases). Germline V CDR1 and CDR2: SEHNR, FQNEAQ (reference sequence). V was clipped by 5 bases and J by 7 bases, with 21 bases between them. The CDR3 loop spans 15 amino acids.